Listed here are 22 T cell receptor beta chains from one sample, sequenced in a study of T cell responses to AZD1222 COVID-19 vaccine. Assay: immunoSEQ multiplex PCR; the TCRdb copy retains only in-frame clones and omits some. The sample shows some 96,000 clones, 88% of them seen only once. The source was peripheral blood, collected on day 0 of AZD1222 vaccination. The receptors were sampled from an adult in good health.

This chain joins TRBV19 and TRBJ2-3, with 8 positions matching TRBD2. The CDR3 consists of 15 residues. Germline CDR1 is LNHDA and CDR2 is SQIVND (reference sequence). The J segment lost 4 bases and the V segment lost 1 base, leaving 4 bases of the junction unmatched. The CDR3 DNA sequence: TGTGCCAGTAGTATAGTCGGGAGGGGCGCAGATACGCAGTATTTT. This translates into CASSIVGRGADTQYF. The full variable domain, with the rest looked up from reference TRBV19 and TRBJ2-3, is DGGITQSPKYLFRKEGQNVTLSCEQNLNHDAMYWYRQDPGQGLRLIYYSQIVNDFQKGDIAEGYSVSREKKESFPLTVTSAQKNPTAFYLCASSIVGRGADTQYFGPGTRLTVL.

The rearrangement links TRBV3-1 (or the pseudogene TRBV3-2) to TRBJ2-1; TRBD1 or TRBD2 may be the D gene (5 bases each). Germline V gene data show CDR1 as LGHDT and CDR2 as YNNKEL (reference sequence). The V and J ends lost 4 bases and 2 bases respectively, with 21 bases between them. The CDR3 is 18 amino acids. The chain's CDR3 is CASSPEFWGSDTYNEQFF. The CDR3 DNA is TGTGCCAGCAGCCCCGAATTCTGGGGGAGCGATACCTACAATGAGCAGTTCTTC.

The chain has TRBV4-1 and TRBJ1-5; D not resolved. Trimming removed 1 base at V and 7 bases at J, with 8 bases between. Per the germline V gene, CDR1 is MGHRA and CDR2 is YSYEKL. CDR3 size: 13 residues. The CDR3 sequence: CASSQVPEQPQHF. The CDR3 DNA sequence: TGCGCCAGCAGCCAAGTCCCAGAACAGCCCCAGCATTTT.

The gene calls are TRBV27 and TRBJ2-2, with a weak D call TRBD2 (5 bases). Trimming cost V 5 bases and J 0 bases, with 7 bases left between them. This CDR3 region has 14 residues. The germline CDR1 and CDR2 sequences are MNHEY and SMNVEV (reference sequence). The CDR3 loop reads CASSLGANTGELFF. CDR3 coding DNA: TGTGCCAGCAGTCTCGGGGCGAACACCGGGGAGCTGTTTTTT.

The chain links TRBV14 to TRBJ2-2; D could derive from TRBD1 or TRBD2 (5 bases each). V lost 6 bases and J 5 bases, leaving 16 bases between the germline ends. Per the germline V gene, CDR1 is SGHDN and CDR2 is FVKESK. The CDR3 has 15 amino acids. CDR3 DNA sequence: TGTGCCAGCAGTCTACGTGGGGGACCTACCGGGGAGCTGTTTTTT. Its protein is CASSLRGGPTGELFF.

This chain joins TRBV7-8 and TRBJ1-1; D is unclear. V was clipped by 5 bases and J by 4 bases, with 8 bases between them. Germline CDR1 is SGHVS and CDR2 is FQNEAQ. CDR3 length equals 12 residues. Written as DNA, the CDR3 is TGTGCCAGCAGCGCTTGGGGCACTGAAGCTTTCTTT. This translates into CASSAWGTEAFF. Looking up the rest from reference TRBV7-8 and TRBJ1-1 gives the full variable domain: GAGVSQSPRYKVAKRGQDVALRCDPISGHVSLFWYQQALGQGPEFLTYFQNEAQLDKSGLPSDRFFAERPEGSVSTLKIQRTQQEDSAVYLCASSAWGTEAFFGQGTRLTVV.

This clone was recorded once. DNA for the CDR3: TGTGCCAGCAGTTTGCGAGGGAGCAACACCGGGGAGCTGTTTTTT. It specifies CASSLRGSNTGELFF. The V gene is TRBV28, the J gene TRBJ2-2; weak D call: TRBD2 (5 bases). The CDR3 consists of 15 residues. Germline V gives CDR1 MDHEN, CDR2 SYDVKM. V lost 3 bases to trimming and J lost 2 bases, with 10 bases between them.

This rearrangement joins TRBV3-1 (or the pseudogene TRBV3-2) to TRBJ1-5; the D is unclear. V was cut by 1 base and J by 6 bases, with 13 bases left in between. The V gene's germline CDR1 is LGHDT and CDR2 YNNKEL (reference sequence). The CDR3 extends over 15 amino acids. The CDR3 loop reads CASSQGSGFGQPQHF. The CDR3 nucleotides are TGTGCCAGCAGCCAAGGATCTGGGTTTGGTCAGCCCCAGCATTTT.

V usage is TRBV19 and J usage is TRBJ1-5; D possibly corresponds to TRBD1 (6 bases). The CDR3 consists of 10 residues. V lost 8 bases and J 7 bases, leaving 6 bases between the germline ends. Germline CDR1 is LNHDA and CDR2 is SQIVND (reference sequence). CDR3 bases: TGTGCCAGTGGGGGCCAGCCCCAGCATTTT. Encoded protein: CASGGQPQHF.

The V call is TRBV18, the J call TRBJ1-4; 9 nucleotides align to TRBD1. V lost 6 bases to trimming and J lost 8 bases; unmatched junction nucleotides: 10. This CDR3 contains 15 residues. Germline lookup yields CDR1 KGHSH and CDR2 LQKENI. The CDR3 DNA sequence: TGTGCCAGCTCTCAAGATGGACAGGGGAAAGAAAAACTGTTTTTT. This translates into CASSQDGQGKEKLFF. The full variable domain, rest sourced from reference TRBV18 and TRBJ1-4, is NAGVMQNPRHLVRRRGQEARLRCSPMKGHSHVYWYRQLPEEGLKFMVYLQKENIIDESGMPKERFSAEFPKEGPSILRIQQVVRGDSAAYFCASSQDGQGKEKLFFGSGTQLSVL.

V usage is TRBV3-1 (or the pseudogene TRBV3-2) and J usage is TRBJ2-3, with TRBD1 matching 7 bases. The germline V gene has CDR1 LGHDT and CDR2 YNNKEL (reference sequence). The J segment lost 2 bases and the V segment lost 7 bases, leaving 9 bases of the junction unmatched. The CDR3 loop spans 15 amino acids. The CDR3 loop reads CASNHRGRFTDTQYF. The CDR3 region has the DNA TGTGCCAGCAACCATAGGGGGCGTTTCACAGATACGCAGTATTTT.

This chain joins TRBV27 and TRBJ1-4; tentative D call: TRBD1 (6 bases). Germline V gives CDR1 MNHEY, CDR2 SMNVEV (reference sequence). V was trimmed by 7 bases and J by 0 bases, leaving 24 bases between them. This CDR3 comprises 19 residues. CDR3 in amino acids: CASKTTGPKVYTTNEKLFF. In DNA form, the CDR3 reads TGTGCCAGCAAAACAACAGGGCCTAAAGTTTACACAACTAATGAAAAACTGTTTTTT.

The rearrangement joins TRBV6-5 to TRBJ2-1; TRBD1 agrees at 9 bases. The CDR3 is 13 amino acids. Trimming removed 0 bases from V and 13 bases from J; junction bases left unmatched: 4. Germline V gives CDR1 MNHEY, CDR2 SVGAGI. CDR3: CASSYSRDRVQFF. The CDR3 region has the DNA TGTGCCAGCAGTTACTCCCGGGACAGGGTTCAGTTCTTC.

The chain uses TRBV6-5 and TRBJ1-1; D may be TRBD1 (5 bases). The CDR3 totals 16 residues. Trimming removed 0 bases from V and 4 bases from J, with 15 bases in between. Germline V lookup: CDR1 MNHEY, CDR2 SVGAGI. CDR3 residues: CASSYSGGTVATEAFF. DNA of the CDR3: TGTGCCAGCAGTTACTCCGGGGGTACTGTTGCCACTGAAGCTTTCTTT.

The rearrangement joins TRBV5-1 to TRBJ1-6; 8 nucleotides agree with TRBD1. Germline CDR1 and CDR2: SGHRS and YFSETQ. This CDR3 has 15 amino acids. V lost 4 bases and J lost 6; bases outside the gene matches: 6. The CDR3 loop is CASSPGQGANSPLHF. The CDR3 nucleotides read TGCGCCAGCAGCCCAGGGCAGGGGGCTAATTCACCCCTCCACTTT.

This sequence joins TRBV4-1 and TRBJ1-1; D uncertain. Looked up from germline, CDR1 is MGHRA and CDR2 is YSYEKL. The V and J ends lost 2 bases and 5 bases respectively, with 12 bases between them. The CDR3 sequence is 14 residues long. CDR3 residues: CASSQTLPGTEAFF. CDR3 nucleotide sequence: TGCGCCAGCAGCCAAACCTTGCCGGGGACTGAAGCTTTCTTT.

The chain has TRBV7-8 and TRBJ2-2; D may match TRBD1 or TRBD2 (6 bases each). With 4 bases removed from V and 2 bases from J, the gap between germline ends came to 17 bases. Looked up from germline, CDR1 is SGHVS and CDR2 is FQNEAQ. The length of the CDR3 is 17 residues. This CDR3 is CASSSRGLVLNTGELFF. The CDR3 nucleotides read TGTGCCAGCAGCTCACGGGGGCTAGTCCTTAACACCGGGGAGCTGTTTTTT.

This clone appeared a single time. The genes are TRBV3-1 (or the pseudogene TRBV3-2) and TRBJ1-2, with 9 nucleotides matching TRBD1. V dropped 5 bases and J dropped 7; count of bases not matched to a gene: 23. Looked up from germline, CDR1 is LGHDT and CDR2 is YNNKEL (reference sequence). The CDR3 totals 19 residues. The CDR3 DNA follows: TGTGCCAGCAGCGATCGCCGGAAGGGACAGGGCTGTCTTGGCTGTGGCTACACCTTC. This gives the protein CASSDRRKGQGCLGCGYTF.

The V call is TRBV30, the J call TRBJ2-7, with D possibly called TRBD1 or TRBD2 (5 bases each). CDR1 and CDR2 (germline): GTSNPN, SVGIG (reference sequence). This CDR3 has 14 amino acids. V dropped 3 bases and J dropped 6 bases, with 18 bases sitting between them. CDR3 in amino acids: CAWRDGALGAEQYF. In DNA, the CDR3 is TGTGCCTGGAGAGACGGGGCTCTAGGAGCCGAGCAGTACTTC.

The chain has TRBV27 and TRBJ2-3, with a possible D match to TRBD2 (5 bases). V lost 3 bases and J 1 base, leaving 17 bases between the germline ends. In germline, CDR1 is MNHEY, CDR2 SMNVEV (reference sequence). This CDR3 comprises 17 residues. The CDR3 coding sequence is TGTGCCAGCAGTTTGGCGATGGGGAGTGGGGGCACAGATACGCAGTATTTT. This gives the protein CASSLAMGSGGTDTQYF.

This clone was seen a few times. The chain recombines TRBV28 with TRBJ2-1, with D possibly being TRBD2 (6 bases). Trimming shortened V by 3 bases and J by 9 bases, and 15 bases separated the two germline ends. The CDR3 sequence is 14 residues long. Germline V CDR1 and CDR2: MDHEN, SYDVKM. CDR3 residues: CASSFPSRESEQFF. Here the CDR3 DNA reads TGTGCCAGCAGTTTCCCGAGCCGGGAGAGTGAGCAGTTCTTC.

CDR3 bases: TGCGCCAGCAGCCAAGATTCGGGGTCCACTGAAGCTTTCTTT. The encoded protein is CASSQDSGSTEAFF. The gene calls are TRBV4-3 and TRBJ1-1; D remains unclear. This CDR3 has 14 amino acids. The V end lost 0 bases, the J end lost 4 bases, and 9 bases lay between the germline ends. Looked up from germline, CDR1 is LGHNA and CDR2 is YSLEER.